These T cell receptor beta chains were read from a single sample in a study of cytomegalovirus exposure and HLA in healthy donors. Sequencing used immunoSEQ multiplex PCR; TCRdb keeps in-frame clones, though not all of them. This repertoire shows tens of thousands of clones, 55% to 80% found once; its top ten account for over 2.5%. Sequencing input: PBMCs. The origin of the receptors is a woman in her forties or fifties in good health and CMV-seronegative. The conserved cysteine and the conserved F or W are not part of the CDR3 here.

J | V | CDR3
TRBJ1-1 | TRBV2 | ASKYSYLQAF
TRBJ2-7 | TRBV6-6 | ASTQGVGVYEQY
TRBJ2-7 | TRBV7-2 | ASSIRTEVYEQY
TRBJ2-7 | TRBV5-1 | ASSLAAGTGAGEQY
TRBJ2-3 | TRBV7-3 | ASSLTLQGADAQY
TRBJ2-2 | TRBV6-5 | ASKSPGSGELF
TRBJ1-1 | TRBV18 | ASSPSREAEAL
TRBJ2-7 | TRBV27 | ARIGTGAHYQY
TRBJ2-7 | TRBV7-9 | ASSSYTEQY
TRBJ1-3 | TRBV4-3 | ASSQVTGSGNTIY
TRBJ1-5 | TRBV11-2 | ASSLESGINQPQH
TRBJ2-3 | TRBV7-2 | ASTRSGGRTDTQY
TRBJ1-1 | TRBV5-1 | ASSLEGSAF
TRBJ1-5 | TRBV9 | ASSVDGFGNQPQH
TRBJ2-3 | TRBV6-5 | ASRTSAKDTQY
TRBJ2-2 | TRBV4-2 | ASSRDRRNTGELF
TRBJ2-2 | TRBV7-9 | ASSLSGGYTGELF
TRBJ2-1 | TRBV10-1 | ASSESGGNNEQF
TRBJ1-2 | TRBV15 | ATSRDRGQYGYT
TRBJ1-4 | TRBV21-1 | ASSKAPGGEKLF
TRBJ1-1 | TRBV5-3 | ARSLETGDMNTEAF
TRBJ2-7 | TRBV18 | ASSADRSYEQY
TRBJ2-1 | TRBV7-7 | ASSLALYNEQF
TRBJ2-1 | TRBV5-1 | ASSFLAGGGNEQF
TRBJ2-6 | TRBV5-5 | ASSFPGSGANVLT
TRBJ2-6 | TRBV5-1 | ASSNTPTGGGNVLT
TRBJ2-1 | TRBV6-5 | ASRAGSWSYNEQF
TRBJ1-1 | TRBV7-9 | ASSPMAGVQTEAF
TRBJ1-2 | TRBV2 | ASRLDRAVDGYT
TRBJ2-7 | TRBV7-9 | ASSPRGLAGGGAQY
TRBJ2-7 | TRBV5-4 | ASSQDRSYEQY
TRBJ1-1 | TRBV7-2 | ASSLRPLQGNTEAF
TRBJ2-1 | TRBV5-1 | ASSDLVGGSYNEQF
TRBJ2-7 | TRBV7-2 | ASSSQGISYEQY
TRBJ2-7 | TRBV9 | ASSLRSSGNNEQY
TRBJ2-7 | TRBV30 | AWSRSGTSGEQY
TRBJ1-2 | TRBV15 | ATSRDLAGGREGGYT
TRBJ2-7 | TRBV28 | ASSLGTGNAYEQY
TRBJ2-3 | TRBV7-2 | ASSWGGTDTQY
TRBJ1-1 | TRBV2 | ASSADSEAF
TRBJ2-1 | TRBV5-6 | ASSLTGFNNEQF
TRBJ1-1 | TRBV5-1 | ASSLVGAGYTEAF
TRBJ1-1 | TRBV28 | ASSLVQGWTEAF
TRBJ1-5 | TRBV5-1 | ASSLGQGDNQPQH
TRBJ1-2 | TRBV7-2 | ASSLGGTGASWYGYT
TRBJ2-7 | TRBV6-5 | ASSSQTGTYEQY
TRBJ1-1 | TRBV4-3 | ASSQEMNTEAF
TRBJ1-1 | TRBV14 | ASTPDRFTEAF
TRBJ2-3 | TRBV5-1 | ASSSGQGMTDTQY
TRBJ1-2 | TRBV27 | ASSSRMEANYGYT
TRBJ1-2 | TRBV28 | ASTVAGGGVFDYGYT
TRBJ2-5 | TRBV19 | ASSMVAEETQY
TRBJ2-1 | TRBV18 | ASSPISQGNEQF
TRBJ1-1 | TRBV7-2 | ASSRKDRAADTEAF
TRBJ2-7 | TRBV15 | ATSEGHGSYEQY
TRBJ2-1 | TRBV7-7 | ASSLGEVTEQF